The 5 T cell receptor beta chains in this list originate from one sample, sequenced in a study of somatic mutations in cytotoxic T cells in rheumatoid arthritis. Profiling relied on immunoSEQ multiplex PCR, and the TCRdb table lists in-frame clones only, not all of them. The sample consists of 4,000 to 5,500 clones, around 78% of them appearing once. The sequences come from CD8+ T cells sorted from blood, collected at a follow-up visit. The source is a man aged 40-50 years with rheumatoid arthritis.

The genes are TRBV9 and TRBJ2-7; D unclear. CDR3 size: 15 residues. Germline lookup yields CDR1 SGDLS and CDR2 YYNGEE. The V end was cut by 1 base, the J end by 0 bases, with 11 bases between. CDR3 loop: CASSVHFSASYEQYF. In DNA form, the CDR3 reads TGTGCCAGCAGCGTACACTTTTCGGCCTCCTACGAGCAGTACTTC.

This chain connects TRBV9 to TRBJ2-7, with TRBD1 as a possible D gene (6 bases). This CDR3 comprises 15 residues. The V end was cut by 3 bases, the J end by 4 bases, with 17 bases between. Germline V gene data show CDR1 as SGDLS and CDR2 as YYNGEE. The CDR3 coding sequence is TGTGCCAGCAGCGGAGGGACATCTCGGACGTACGAGCAGTACTTC. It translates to CASSGGTSRTYEQYF.

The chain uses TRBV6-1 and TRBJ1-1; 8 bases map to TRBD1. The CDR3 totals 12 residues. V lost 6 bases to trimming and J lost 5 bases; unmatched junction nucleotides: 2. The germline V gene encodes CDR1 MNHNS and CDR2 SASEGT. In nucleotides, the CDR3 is TGTGCCAGCAGACAGGGGGAAACTGAAGCTTTCTTT. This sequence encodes CASRQGETEAFF.

CDR3 residues: CASSWGPNQPQHF. Written as DNA, the CDR3 is TGTGCCAGCAGTTGGGGCCCTAATCAGCCCCAGCATTTT. This sequence joins TRBV27 and TRBJ1-5; D may be TRBD1 (5 bases). The CDR3 is made up of 13 amino acids. CDR1 is MNHEY, CDR2 SMNVEV, per germline (reference sequence). Trimming cost V 4 bases and J 4 bases, with 8 bases left between them.

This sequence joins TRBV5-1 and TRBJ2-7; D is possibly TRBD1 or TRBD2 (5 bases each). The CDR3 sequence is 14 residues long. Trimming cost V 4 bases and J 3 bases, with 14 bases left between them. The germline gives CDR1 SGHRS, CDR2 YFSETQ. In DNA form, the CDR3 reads TGCGCCAGCAGCCTTTCCGGGGCCTACTACGAGCAGTACTTC. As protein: CASSLSGAYYEQYF.